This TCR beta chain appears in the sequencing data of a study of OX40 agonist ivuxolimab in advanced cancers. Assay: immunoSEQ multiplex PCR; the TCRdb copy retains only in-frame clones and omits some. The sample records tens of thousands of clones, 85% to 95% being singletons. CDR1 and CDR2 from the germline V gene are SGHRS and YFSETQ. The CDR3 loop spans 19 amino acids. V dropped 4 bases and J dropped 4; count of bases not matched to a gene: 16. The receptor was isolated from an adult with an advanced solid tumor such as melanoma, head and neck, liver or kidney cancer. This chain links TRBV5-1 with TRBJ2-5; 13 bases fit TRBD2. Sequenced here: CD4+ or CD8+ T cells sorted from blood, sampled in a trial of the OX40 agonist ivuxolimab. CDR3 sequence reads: CASSRGLLAGGRFGETQYF. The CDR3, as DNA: TGCGCCAGCAGCCGCGGCCTACTAGCGGGGGGGCGCTTTGGAGAGACCCAGTACTTC.